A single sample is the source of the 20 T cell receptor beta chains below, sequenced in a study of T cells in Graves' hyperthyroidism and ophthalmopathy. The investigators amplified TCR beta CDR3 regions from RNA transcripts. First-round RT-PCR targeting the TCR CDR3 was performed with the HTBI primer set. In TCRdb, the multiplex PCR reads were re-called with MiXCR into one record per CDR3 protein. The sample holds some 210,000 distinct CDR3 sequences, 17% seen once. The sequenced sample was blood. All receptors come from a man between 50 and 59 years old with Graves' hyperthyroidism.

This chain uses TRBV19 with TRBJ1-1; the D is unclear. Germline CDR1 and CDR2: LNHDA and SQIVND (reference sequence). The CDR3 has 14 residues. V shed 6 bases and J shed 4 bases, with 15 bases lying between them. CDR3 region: CASSTLGSITEAFF. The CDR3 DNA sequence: TGTGCCAGTAGCACCTTGGGGTCTATCACTGAAGCTTTCTTT.

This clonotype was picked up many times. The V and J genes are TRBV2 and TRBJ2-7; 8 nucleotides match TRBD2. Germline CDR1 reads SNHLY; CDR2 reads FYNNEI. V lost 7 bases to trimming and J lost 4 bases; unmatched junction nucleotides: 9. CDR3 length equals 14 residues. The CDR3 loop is CASTREGDGYEQYF. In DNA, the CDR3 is TGTGCCAGCACTCGGGAGGGGGACGGTTACGAGCAGTACTTC. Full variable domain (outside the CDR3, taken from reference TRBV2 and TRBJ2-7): EPEVTQTPSHQVTQMGQEVILRCVPISNHLYFYWYRQILGQKVEFLVSFYNNEISEKSEIFDDQFSVERPDGSNFTLKIRSTKLEDSAMYFCASTREGDGYEQYFGPGTRLTVT.

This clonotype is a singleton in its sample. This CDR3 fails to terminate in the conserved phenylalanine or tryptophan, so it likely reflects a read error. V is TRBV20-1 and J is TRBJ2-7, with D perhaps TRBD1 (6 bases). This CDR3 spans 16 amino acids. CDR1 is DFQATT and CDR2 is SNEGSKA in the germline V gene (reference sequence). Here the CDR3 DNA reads TGCAGTGCTCCGAGGCCAACACAGGGTACTTCCTCCGAGCAGTACCTC. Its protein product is CSAPRPTQGTSSEQYL.

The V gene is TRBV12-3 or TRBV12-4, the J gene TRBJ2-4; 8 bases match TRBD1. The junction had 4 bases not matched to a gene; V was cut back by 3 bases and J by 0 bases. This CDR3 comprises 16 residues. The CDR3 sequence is CASSLVRGQAKNIQYF. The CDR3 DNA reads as TGTGCCAGCAGTTTGGTCAGGGGGCAAGCCAAAAACATTCAGTACTTC.

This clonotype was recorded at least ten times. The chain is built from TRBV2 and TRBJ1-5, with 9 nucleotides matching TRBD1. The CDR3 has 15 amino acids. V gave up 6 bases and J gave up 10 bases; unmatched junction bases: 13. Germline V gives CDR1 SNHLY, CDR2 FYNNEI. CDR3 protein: CASRGTGTGLVPQHF. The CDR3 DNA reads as TGTGCCAGCAGGGGAACCGGGACAGGGTTGGTCCCCCAGCATTTT.

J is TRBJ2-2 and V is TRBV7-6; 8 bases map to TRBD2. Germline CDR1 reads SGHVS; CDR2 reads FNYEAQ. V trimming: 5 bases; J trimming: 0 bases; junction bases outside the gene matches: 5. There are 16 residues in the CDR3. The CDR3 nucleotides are TGTGCCAGCAGCCGACTAGCGTTCGCGAACACCGGGGAGCTGTTTTTT. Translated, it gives CASSRLAFANTGELFF.

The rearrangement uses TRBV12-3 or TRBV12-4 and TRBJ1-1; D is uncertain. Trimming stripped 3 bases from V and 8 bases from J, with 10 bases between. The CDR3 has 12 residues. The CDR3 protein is CASSFLLAEAFF. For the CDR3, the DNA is TGTGCCAGCAGTTTCCTATTAGCAGAAGCTTTCTTT.

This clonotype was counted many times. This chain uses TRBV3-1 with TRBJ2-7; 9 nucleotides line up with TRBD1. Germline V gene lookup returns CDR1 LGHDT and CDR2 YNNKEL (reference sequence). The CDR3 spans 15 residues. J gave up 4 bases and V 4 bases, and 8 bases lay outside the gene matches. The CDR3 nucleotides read TGTGCCAGCAGCCCGATGCCGGGACAGGGTTACGAGCAGTACTTC. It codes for CASSPMPGQGYEQYF.

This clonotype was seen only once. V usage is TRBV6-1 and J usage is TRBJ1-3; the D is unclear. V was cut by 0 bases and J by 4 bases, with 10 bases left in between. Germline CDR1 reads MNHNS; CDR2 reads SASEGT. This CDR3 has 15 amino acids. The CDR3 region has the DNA TGTGCCAGCAGTGAAGCATCGGGGTCGGGAAACACCATATATTTT. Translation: CASSEASGSGNTIYF.

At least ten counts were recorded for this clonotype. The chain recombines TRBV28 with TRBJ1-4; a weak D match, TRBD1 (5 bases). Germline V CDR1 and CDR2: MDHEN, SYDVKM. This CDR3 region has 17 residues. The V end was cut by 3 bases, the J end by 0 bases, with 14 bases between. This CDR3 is CASSFSGWEATNEKLFF. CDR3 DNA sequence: TGTGCCAGCAGTTTTTCAGGGTGGGAAGCAACTAATGAAAAACTGTTTTTT.

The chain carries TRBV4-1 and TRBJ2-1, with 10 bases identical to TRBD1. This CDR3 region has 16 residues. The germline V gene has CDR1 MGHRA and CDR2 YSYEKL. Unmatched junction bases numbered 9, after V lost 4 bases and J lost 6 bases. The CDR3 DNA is TGCGCCAGCAGCCCTCAGGACAGGGGGTTGGGCAATGAGCAGTTCTTC. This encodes CASSPQDRGLGNEQFF.

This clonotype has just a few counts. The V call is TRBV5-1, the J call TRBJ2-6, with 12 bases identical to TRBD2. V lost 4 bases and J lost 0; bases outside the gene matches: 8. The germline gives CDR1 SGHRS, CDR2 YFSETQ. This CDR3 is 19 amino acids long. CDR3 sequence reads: CASSKTGTSGFSGANVLTF. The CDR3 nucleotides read TGCGCCAGCAGCAAAACCGGGACTAGCGGGTTCTCTGGGGCCAACGTCCTGACTTTC.

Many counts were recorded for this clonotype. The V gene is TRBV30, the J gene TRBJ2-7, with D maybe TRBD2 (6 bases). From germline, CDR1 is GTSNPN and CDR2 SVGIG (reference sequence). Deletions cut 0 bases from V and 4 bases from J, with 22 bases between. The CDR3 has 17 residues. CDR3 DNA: TGTGCCTGGAGTGTACACAAGAGTGGGACTGTCTCTTACGAGCAGTACTTC. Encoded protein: CAWSVHKSGTVSYEQYF.

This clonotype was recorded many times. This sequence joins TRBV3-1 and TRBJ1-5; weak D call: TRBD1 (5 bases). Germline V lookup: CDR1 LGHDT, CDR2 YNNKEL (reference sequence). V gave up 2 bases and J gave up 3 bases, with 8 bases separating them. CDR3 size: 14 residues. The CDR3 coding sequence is TGTGCCAGCAGCCAACTACAGGACAATCAGCCCCAGCATTTT. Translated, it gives CASSQLQDNQPQHF.

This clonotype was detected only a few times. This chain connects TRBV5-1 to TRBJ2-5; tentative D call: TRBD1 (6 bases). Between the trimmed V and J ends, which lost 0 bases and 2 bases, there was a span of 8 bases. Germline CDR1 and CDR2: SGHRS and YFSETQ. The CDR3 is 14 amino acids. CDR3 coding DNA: TGCGCCAGCAGCTTGGGACAGGCTCAAGAGACCCAGTACTTC. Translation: CASSLGQAQETQYF.

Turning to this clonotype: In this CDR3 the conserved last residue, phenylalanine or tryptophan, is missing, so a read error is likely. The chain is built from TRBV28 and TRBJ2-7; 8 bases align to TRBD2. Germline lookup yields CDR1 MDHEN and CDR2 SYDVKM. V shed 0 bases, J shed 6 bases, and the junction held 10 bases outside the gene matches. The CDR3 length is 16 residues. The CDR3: CASSLCNGGARCEQYL. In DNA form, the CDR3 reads TGTGCCAGCAGTTTATGCAACGGGGGGGCGCGTTGCGAGCAGTACCTC.

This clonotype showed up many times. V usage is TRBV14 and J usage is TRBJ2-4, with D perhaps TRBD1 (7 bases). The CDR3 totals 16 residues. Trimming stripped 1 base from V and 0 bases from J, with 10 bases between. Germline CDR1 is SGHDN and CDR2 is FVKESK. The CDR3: CASSQGQGLAKNIQYF. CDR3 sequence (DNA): TGTGCCAGCAGCCAAGGACAGGGACTAGCCAAAAACATTCAGTACTTC.

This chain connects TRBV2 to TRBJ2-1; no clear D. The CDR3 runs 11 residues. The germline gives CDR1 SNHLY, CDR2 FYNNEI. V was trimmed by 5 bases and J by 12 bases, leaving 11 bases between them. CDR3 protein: CASSPTVVQFF. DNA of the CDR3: TGTGCCAGCAGTCCCACAGTTGTGCAGTTCTTC.

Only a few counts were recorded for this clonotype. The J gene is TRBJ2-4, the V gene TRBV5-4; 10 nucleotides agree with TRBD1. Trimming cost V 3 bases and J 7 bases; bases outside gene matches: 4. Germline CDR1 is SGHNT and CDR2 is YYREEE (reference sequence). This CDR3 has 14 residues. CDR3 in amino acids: CASSSGQGLNIQYF. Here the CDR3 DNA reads TGTGCCAGCAGCTCGGGACAGGGGCTCAACATTCAGTACTTC.

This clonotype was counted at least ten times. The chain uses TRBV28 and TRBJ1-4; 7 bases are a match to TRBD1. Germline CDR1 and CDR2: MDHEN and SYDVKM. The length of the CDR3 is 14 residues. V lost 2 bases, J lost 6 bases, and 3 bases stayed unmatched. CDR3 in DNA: TGTGCCAGCAGTTTAGACAGGGAGGATGAAAAACTGTTTTTT. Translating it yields CASSLDREDEKLFF.